The 2 T cell receptor beta chains listed next were all sequenced from one sample in a study of blood T cell repertoires in COVID-19 (dated by TCRdb to 2018 to 2021). To prepare the library, the immunoSEQ multiplex PCR assay was applied. What TCRdb holds here is the immuneACCESS table cut down to in-frame rearrangements. Part of the clones is not present; checked against another copy, under half of the missing clones reflect an unresolved V gene, and the others are unexplained. Present in this sample are approximately 79,000 clones, 84% of which were seen just once. The biggest ten clones account for around 22% of the sample. Sequences were obtained from peripheral blood. The source is a woman between 50 and 59 years old with acute or convalescent COVID-19.

The rearrangement uses TRBV3-1 (or the pseudogene TRBV3-2) and TRBJ1-1; D not certain. Germline CDR1 reads LGHDT; CDR2 reads YNNKEL (reference sequence). Trimming stripped 4 bases from V and 0 bases from J, with 9 bases between. This CDR3 comprises 14 residues. This CDR3 reads CASSLQDMNTEAFF. CDR3 in DNA: TGTGCCAGCAGCCTACAAGACATGAACACTGAAGCTTTCTTT.

This chain joins TRBV9 and TRBJ2-2; 8 nucleotides line up with TRBD2. The length of the CDR3 is 17 residues. Germline assignment: CDR1 SGDLS and CDR2 YYNGEE. V gave up 4 bases and J gave up 4 bases; unmatched junction bases: 12. CDR3 sequence (DNA): TGTGCCAGCAGCCCTCCCTGGAGCGGGAGCTCCACCGGGGAGCTGTTTTTT. It translates to CASSPPWSGSSTGELFF. Filled out from reference TRBV9 and TRBJ2-2, the complete variable domain reads DSGVTQTPKHLITATGQRVTLRCSPRSGDLSVYWYQQSLDQGLQFLIQYYNGEERAKGNILERFSAQQFPDLHSELNLSSLELGDSALYFCASSPPWSGSSTGELFFGEGSRLTVL.